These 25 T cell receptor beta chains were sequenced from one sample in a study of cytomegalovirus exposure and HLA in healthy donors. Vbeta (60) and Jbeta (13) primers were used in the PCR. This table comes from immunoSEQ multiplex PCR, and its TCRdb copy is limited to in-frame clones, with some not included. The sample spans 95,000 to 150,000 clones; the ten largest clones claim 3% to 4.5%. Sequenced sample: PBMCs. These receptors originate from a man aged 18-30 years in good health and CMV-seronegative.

The CDR3 DNA sequence: TGTGCCAGCAGCTCCAGGGTAACCGGGGAGCTGTTTTTT. Its translation: CASSSRVTGELFF. The chain uses TRBV7-6 and TRBJ2-2; D perhaps matches TRBD1 (5 bases). Trimming cost V 4 bases and J 5 bases, with 8 bases left between them. CDR1 SGHVS and CDR2 FNYEAQ come from the germline V gene. CDR3 length: 13 amino acids.

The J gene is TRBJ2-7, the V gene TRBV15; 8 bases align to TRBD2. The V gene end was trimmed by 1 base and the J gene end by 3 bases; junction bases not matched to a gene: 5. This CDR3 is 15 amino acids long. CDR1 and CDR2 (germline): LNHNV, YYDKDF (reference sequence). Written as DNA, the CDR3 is TGTGCCACCAGCAGAGGAACTAGCGGAAACTACGAGCAGTACTTC. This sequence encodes CATSRGTSGNYEQYF.

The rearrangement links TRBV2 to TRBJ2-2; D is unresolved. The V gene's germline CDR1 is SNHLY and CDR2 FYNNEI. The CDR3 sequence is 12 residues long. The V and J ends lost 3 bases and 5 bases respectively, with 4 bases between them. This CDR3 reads CASSDRTGELFF. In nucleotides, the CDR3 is TGTGCCAGCAGTGATCGGACCGGGGAGCTGTTTTTT.

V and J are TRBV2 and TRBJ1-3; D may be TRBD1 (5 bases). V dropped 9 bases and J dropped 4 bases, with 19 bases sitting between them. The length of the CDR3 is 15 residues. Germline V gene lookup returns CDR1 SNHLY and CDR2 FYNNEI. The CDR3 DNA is TGTGCCAGTAAATCCTGGGACTCCACGGGAAACACCATATATTTT. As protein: CASKSWDSTGNTIYF.

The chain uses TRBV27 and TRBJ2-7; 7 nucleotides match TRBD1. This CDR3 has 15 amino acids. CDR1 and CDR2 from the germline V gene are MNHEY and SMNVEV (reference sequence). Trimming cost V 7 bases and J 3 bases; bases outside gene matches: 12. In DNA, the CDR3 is TGTGCCAGCACCTCGAGGGGACAGACTTACTACGAGCAGTACTTC. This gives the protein CASTSRGQTYYEQYF.

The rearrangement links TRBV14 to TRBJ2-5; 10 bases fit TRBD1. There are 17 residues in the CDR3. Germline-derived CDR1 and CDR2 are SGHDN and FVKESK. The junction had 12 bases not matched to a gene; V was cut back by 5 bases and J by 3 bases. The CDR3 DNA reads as TGTGCCAGCAGCTACTCACAAGACAGGGGGCTGGAAGAGACCCAGTACTTC. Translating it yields CASSYSQDRGLEETQYF.

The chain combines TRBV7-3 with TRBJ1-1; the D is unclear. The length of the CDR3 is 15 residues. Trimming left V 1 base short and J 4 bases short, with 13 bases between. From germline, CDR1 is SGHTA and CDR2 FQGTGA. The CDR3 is CASSLSSVSSTEAFF. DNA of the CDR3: TGTGCCAGCAGCTTAAGTAGTGTTAGCTCCACTGAAGCTTTCTTT.

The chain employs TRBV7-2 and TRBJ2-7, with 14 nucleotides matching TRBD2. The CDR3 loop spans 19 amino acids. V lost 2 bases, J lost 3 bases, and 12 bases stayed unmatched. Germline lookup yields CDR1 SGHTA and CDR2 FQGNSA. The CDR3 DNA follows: TGTGCCAGCAGCTTAAGGGGCGGGACTAGCGGGAGAGTAAACTACGAGCAGTACTTC. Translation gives CASSLRGGTSGRVNYEQYF.

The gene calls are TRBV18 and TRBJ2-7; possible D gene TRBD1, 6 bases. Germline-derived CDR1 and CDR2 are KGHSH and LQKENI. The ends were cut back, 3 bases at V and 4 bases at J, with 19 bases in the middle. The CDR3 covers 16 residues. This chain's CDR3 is CASSPPGWYRAYEQYF. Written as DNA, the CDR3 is TGTGCCAGCTCACCTCCCGGGTGGTACAGGGCGTACGAGCAGTACTTC.

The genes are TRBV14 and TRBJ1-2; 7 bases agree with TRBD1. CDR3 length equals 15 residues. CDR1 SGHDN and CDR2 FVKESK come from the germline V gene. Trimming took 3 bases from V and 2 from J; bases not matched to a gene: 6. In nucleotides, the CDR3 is TGTGCCAGCAGCCAGGCAGGGGGAACCAACTATGGCTACACCTTC. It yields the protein CASSQAGGTNYGYTF.

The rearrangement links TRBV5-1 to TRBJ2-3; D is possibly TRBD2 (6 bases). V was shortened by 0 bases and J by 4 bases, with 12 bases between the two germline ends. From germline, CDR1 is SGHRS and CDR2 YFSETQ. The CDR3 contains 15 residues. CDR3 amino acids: CASSLGPTSSDTQYF. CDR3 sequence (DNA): TGCGCCAGCAGCTTGGGCCCGACTAGTTCAGATACGCAGTATTTT.

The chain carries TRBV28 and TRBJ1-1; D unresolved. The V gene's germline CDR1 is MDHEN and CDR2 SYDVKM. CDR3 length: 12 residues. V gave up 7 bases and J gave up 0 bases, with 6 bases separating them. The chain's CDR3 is CASTRVNTEAFF. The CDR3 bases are TGTGCCAGCACCCGGGTGAACACTGAAGCTTTCTTT.

This CDR3 is CASSWEPGLAGVKTQFF. The DNA for the CDR3 is TGTGCCAGCAGCTGGGAACCCGGACTAGCGGGAGTTAAGACGCAGTTCTTC. The chain combines TRBV28 with TRBJ2-1; TRBD2 matches at 13 bases. The CDR3 is made up of 17 amino acids. The junction had 17 bases not matched to a gene; V was cut back by 6 bases and J by 12 bases. Germline lookup yields CDR1 MDHEN and CDR2 SYDVKM.

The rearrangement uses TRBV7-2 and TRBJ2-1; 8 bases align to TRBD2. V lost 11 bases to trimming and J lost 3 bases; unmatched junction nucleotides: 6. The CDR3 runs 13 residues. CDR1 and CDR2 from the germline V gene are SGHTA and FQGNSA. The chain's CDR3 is CAGRTSIYNEQFF. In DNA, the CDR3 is TGTGCCGGAAGGACTAGCATCTACAATGAGCAGTTCTTC.

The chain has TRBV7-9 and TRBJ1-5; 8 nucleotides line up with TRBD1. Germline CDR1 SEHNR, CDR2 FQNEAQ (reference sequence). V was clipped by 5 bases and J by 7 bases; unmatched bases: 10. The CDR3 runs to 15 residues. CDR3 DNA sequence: TGTGCCAGCAGCACCGACAGGGGTTTCAGCCAGCCCCAGCATTTT. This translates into CASSTDRGFSQPQHF.

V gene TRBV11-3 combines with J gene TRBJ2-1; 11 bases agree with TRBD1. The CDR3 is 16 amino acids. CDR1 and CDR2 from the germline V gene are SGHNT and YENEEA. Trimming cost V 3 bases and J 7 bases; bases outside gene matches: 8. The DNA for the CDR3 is TGTGCCAGCAGCTTGGAAACCGGGACAGGGGGAAATGAGCAGTTCTTC. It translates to CASSLETGTGGNEQFF.

The CDR3: CASTSQGGDQYEQYF. The CDR3 DNA follows: TGTGCCAGCACCTCACAGGGGGGGGACCAGTACGAGCAGTACTTC. The chain couples TRBV7-8 to TRBJ2-7; the D gene is possibly TRBD1 (8 bases). Germline V CDR1 and CDR2: SGHVS, FQNEAQ. Trimming cost V 7 bases and J 4 bases, with 20 bases left between them. CDR3 length: 15 amino acids.

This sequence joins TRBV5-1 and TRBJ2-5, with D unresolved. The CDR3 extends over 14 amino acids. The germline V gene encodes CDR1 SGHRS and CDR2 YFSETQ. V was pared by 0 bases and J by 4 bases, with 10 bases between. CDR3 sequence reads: CASSLVGGGETQYF. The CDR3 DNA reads TGCGCCAGCAGCTTGGTTGGCGGTGGAGAGACCCAGTACTTC.

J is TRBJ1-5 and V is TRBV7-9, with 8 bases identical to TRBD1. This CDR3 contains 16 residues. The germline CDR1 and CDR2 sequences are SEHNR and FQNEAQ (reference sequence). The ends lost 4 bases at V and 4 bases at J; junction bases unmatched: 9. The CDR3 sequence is CASSSLDRVENQPQHF. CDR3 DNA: TGTGCCAGCAGCTCCCTGGACAGGGTAGAGAATCAGCCCCAGCATTTT. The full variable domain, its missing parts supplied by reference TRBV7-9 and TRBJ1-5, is DTGVSQNPRHKITKRGQNVTFRCDPISEHNRLYWYRQTLGQGPEFLTYFQNEAQLEKSRLLSDRFSAERPKGSFSTLEIQRTEQGDSAMYLCASSSLDRVENQPQHFGDGTRLSIL.

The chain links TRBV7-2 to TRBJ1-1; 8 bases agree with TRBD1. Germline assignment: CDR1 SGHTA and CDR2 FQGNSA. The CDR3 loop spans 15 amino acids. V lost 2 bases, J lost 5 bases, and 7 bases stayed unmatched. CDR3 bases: TGTGCCAGCAGCTTACCCAGGGGGCCAGTGACTGAAGCTTTCTTT. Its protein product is CASSLPRGPVTEAFF.

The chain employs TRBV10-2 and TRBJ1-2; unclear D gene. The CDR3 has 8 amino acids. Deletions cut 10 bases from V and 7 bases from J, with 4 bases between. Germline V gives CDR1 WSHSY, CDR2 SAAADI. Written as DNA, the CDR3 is TGCGCCACGGGTGGCTACACCTTC. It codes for CATGGYTF.

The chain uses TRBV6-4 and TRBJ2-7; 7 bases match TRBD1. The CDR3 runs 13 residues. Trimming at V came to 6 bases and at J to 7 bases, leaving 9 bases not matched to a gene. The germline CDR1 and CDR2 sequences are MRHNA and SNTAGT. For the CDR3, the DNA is TGTGCCAGCAGCGACAGGGAGAATGGGGAGCAGTACTTC. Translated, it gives CASSDRENGEQYF.

The CDR3 DNA is TGTGCCAGTAGTTTCAGTTATCAGCCCCAGCATTTT. Its protein is CASSFSYQPQHF. The V call is TRBV19, the J call TRBJ1-5; D unclear. The V end was cut by 5 bases, the J end by 5 bases, with 7 bases between. The CDR3 is 12 amino acids. CDR1 and CDR2 (germline): LNHDA, SQIVND (reference sequence).

The CDR3 DNA sequence: TGTGCCAGCAGCTTAGCGGGCGGGATGGGCACAGATACGCAGTATTTT. Translating gives CASSLAGGMGTDTQYF. The rearrangement joins TRBV7-2 to TRBJ2-3; D may be TRBD2 (6 bases). CDR1 and CDR2 (germline): SGHTA, FQGNSA. The CDR3 runs 16 residues. Trimming removed 0 bases from V and 1 base from J, with 11 bases in between.

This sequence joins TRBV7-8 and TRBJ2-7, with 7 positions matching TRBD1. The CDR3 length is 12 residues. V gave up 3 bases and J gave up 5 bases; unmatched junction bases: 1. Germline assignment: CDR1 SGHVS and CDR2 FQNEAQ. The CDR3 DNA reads TGTGCCAGCAGCTTCGACAGGGACGAGCAGTACTTC. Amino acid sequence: CASSFDRDEQYF.